This T cell receptor (beta chain) was sequenced for a study of OX40 agonist ivuxolimab in advanced cancers. Notes on the research overall: The costimulatory receptor OX40 (CD134) was targeted by ivuxolimab, a fully human IgG2 agonistic monoclonal antibody. Intravenous ivuxolimab was administered to patients every 2 weeks at six dose levels: 0.01, 0.1, 0.3, 1.5, 3 and 10 mg/kg. Of the approximately 50 dose-escalation patients, hepatocellular carcinoma was present in about 19, melanoma in around 15, renal cell carcinoma in 9 and head and neck cancer in 9. In the dose-escalation cohort, more than 75% of patients were male, and the mean age was approximately 60 years, with a range of roughly 20 to 80. Patients were allowed to have had prior anti-PD-1, anti-PD-L1 or anti-CTLA-4 therapy, and 30% to 50% of the dose-escalation patients had previously received checkpoint inhibitors. Three dose-escalation patients achieved partial responses, one with hepatocellular carcinoma and two with cutaneous melanoma. Peripheral TCRbeta sequencing aimed to test whether ivuxolimab altered TCR sequence diversity and caused clonal T-cell expansion. The paper covers the monotherapy dose-escalation part of the phase I ivuxolimab trial, which included N of about 56 patients. What the study reported, not specific to this receptor: After ivuxolimab, CD8+ T cells had more expanded clones than CD4+ T cells on average. In partial responders in the 0.1-3.0 mg/kg groups, normalized peripheral clonal expansion was found to be among the lowest, especially among CD8+ T cells. Which antigens the clonally expanded peripheral T cells were specific for was not determined. At doses from 0.1 to 3.0 mg/kg, clonal expansion was seen in both CD4+ and CD8+ blood T cells between baseline and week 6. Low levels of normalized T-cell clonal expansion were also shown by some nonresponding patients.

In its sample, this clone was seen a few times. Its binding antigen is unknown. No base quality information exists; no much larger clone differs at one position. To sequence the TCRbeta CDR3 region, genomic DNA was isolated from the sorted cells. The immunoSEQ Assay was used for sequencing of TCRbeta CDR3 regions. TCRdb retrieved this table from immuneACCESS and kept in-frame rearrangements only. Not all clones are present; in checked studies, unresolved V genes account for under half, and no reason is known for the remainder. Across this sample there are roughly 50,000 clones, with around 80% seen only once. Approximately 4.4% of the sample is in the top ten clones. The CDR3 covers 14 residues, taking in both the cysteine and the phenylalanine. CDR3 DNA only is kept here, 42 bases in frame from base 1. According to the germline V gene, CDR1 reads KGHSH and CDR2 reads LQKENI. V has 3 bases trimmed and J has 5 bases trimmed; junction bases matching no gene number 5.

The trial excluded patients who had a history of autoimmune disease or who were on systemic immunosuppression. Peripheral blood for TCR sequencing was collected from all dose cohorts at baseline, on cycle 4 day 1, and on cycle 7 day 1. Samples came from an open-label, multicenter, first-in-human phase I dose-escalation trial of ivuxolimab. Adults with locally advanced or metastatic melanoma, renal cell, hepatocellular, or head and neck squamous cell carcinoma were enrolled in the trial. Before TCR sequencing, CD4+ T cells and CD8+ T cells were sorted from peripheral blood as separate populations. This clonotype was sampled from an adult with an advanced solid tumor such as melanoma, head and neck, liver or kidney cancer. This chain joins TRBV18 to TRBJ2-5; TRBD2 matches 8 bases in the middle. Sequenced here: CD4+ or CD8+ T cells sorted from blood, sampled in a trial of the OX40 agonist ivuxolimab. The nucleotide sequence is given as TGTGCCAGCTCACCGGGACTAGATCGGGAGACCCAGTACTTC. It is translated as CASSPGLDRETQYF.